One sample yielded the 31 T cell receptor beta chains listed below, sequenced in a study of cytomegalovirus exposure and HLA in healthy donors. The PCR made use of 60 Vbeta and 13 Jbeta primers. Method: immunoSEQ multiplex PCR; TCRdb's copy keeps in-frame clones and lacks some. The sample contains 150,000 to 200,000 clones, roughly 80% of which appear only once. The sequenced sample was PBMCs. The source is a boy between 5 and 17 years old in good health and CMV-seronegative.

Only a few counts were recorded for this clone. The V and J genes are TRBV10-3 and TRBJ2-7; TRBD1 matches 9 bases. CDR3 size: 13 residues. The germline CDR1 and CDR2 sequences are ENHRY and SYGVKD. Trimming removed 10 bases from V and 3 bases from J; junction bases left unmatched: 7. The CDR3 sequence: CATNQGQGYEQYF. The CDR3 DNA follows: TGTGCCACGAACCAGGGACAGGGCTACGAGCAGTACTTC.

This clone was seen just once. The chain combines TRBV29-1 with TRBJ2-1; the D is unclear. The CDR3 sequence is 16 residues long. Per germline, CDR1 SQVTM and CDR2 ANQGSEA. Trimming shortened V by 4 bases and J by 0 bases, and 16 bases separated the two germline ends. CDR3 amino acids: CSVVADKKSSYNEQFF. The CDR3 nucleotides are TGCAGCGTTGTGGCAGACAAAAAGAGCTCCTACAATGAGCAGTTCTTC.

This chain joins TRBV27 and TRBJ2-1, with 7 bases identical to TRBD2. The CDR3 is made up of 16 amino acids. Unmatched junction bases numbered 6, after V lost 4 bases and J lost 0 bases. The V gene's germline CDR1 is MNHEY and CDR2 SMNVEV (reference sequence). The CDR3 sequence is CASSSPGGSSYNEQFF. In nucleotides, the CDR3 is TGTGCCAGCAGTTCCCCGGGGGGAAGCTCCTACAATGAGCAGTTCTTC.

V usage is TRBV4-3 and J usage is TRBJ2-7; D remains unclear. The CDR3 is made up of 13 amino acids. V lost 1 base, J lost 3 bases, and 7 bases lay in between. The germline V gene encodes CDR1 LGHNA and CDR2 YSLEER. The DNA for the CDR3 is TGCGCCAGCAGCCAAGTACTTTACTACGAGCAGTACTTC. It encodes CASSQVLYYEQYF.

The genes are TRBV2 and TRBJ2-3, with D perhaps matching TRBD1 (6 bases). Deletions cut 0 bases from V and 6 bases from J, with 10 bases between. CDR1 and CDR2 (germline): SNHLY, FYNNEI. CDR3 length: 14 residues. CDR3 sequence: CASSEAYRDDTQYF. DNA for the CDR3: TGTGCCAGCAGTGAAGCGTACAGGGATGATACGCAGTATTTT.

CDR3 residues: CASGQGPHYGYTF. CDR3 in DNA: TGTGCCAGCGGACAGGGGCCTCACTATGGCTACACCTTC. The rearrangement links TRBV11-2 to TRBJ1-2; 9 bases are a match to TRBD1. The junction had 4 bases not matched to a gene; V was cut back by 8 bases and J by 3 bases. The CDR3 is 13 residues long. The germline CDR1 and CDR2 sequences are SGHAT and FQNNGV.

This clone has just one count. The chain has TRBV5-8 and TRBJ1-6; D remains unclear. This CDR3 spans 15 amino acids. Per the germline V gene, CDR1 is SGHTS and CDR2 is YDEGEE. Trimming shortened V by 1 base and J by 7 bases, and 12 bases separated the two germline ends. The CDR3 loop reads CASSLFHSHNSPLHF. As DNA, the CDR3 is TGTGCCAGCAGCTTGTTTCACAGTCACAATTCACCCCTCCACTTT.

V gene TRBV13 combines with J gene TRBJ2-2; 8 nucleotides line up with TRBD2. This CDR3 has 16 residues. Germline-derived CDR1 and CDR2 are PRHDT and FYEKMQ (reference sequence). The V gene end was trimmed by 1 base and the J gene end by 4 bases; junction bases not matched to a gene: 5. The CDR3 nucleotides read TGTGCCAGCAGCTTAGTGAAGACTAGCGCCACCGGGGAGCTGTTTTTT. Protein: CASSLVKTSATGELFF.

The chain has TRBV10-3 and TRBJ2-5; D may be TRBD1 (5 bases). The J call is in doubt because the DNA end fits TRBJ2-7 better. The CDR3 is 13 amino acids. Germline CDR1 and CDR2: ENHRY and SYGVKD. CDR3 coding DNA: TGTGCCATCAGTGAAGGGGCGAACAACGAGCAGTACTTC. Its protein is CAISEGANNEQYF.

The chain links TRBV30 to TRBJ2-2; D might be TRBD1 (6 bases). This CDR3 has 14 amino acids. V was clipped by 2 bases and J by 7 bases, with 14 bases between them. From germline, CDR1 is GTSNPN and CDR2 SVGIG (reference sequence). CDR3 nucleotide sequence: TGTGCCTGGAGTTTACGTCACAGGGACGGGGAGCTGTTTTTT. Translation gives CAWSLRHRDGELFF.

CDR3 bases: TGTGCCAGCAGCCCCAGACAGGGTCAATCAACTAGCACAGATACGCAGTATTTT. Translation gives CASSPRQGQSTSTDTQYF. This chain uses TRBV7-6 with TRBJ2-3, with TRBD1 identical over 7 bases. V trimming: 5 bases; J trimming: 0 bases; junction bases outside the gene matches: 14. Germline V gene data show CDR1 as SGHVS and CDR2 as FNYEAQ. The CDR3 extends over 18 amino acids. Complete variable domain (other parts from reference TRBV7-6 and TRBJ2-3): GAGVSQSPRYKVTKRGQDVALRCDPISGHVSLYWYRQALGQGPEFLTYFNYEAQQDKSGLPNDRFSAERPEGSISTLTIQRTEQRDSAMYRCASSPRQGQSTSTDTQYFGPGTRLTVL.

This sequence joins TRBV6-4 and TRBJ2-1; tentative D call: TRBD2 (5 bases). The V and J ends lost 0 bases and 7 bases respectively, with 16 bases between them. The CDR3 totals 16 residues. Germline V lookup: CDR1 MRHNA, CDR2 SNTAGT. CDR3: CASSDSGGGPMNEQFF. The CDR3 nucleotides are TGTGCCAGCAGTGACTCTGGTGGCGGGCCAATGAATGAGCAGTTCTTC.

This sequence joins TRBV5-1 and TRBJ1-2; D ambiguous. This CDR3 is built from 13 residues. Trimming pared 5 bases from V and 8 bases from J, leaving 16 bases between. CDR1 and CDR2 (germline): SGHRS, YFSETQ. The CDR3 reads CASRPESLLGYTF. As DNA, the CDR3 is TGCGCCAGCAGGCCCGAGTCTCTTCTCGGCTACACCTTC. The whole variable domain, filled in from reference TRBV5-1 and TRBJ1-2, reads KAGVTQTPRYLIKTRGQQVTLSCSPISGHRSVSWYQQTPGQGLQFLFEYFSETQRNKGNFPGRFSGRQFSNSRSEMNVSTLELGDSALYLCASRPESLLGYTFGSGTRLTVV.

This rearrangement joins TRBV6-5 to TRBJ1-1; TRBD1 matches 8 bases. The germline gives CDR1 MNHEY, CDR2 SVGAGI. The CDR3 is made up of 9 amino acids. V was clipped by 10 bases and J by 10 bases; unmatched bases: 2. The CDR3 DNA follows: TGTGCCACTGGACAGGGAGCTTTCTTT. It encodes CATGQGAFF.

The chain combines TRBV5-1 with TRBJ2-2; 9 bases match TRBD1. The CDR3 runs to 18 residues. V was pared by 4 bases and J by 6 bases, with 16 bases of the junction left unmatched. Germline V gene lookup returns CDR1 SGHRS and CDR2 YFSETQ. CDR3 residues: CASSPGRDTGGAAGELFF. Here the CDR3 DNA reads TGCGCCAGCAGCCCGGGTCGGGATACAGGGGGCGCGGCCGGGGAGCTGTTTTTT.

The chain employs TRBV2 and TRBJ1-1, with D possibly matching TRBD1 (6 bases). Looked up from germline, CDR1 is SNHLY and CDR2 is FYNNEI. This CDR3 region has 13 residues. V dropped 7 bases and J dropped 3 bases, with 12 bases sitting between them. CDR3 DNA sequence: TGTGCCAGCATGCTGGGGGCGGACACTGAAGCTTTCTTT. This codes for CASMLGADTEAFF.

CDR3 sequence (DNA): TGTGCCAGCAGCGCCGTAACCCGGACAGGGCATGAAAAACTGTTTTTT. Translated: CASSAVTRTGHEKLFF. This rearrangement joins TRBV11-1 to TRBJ1-4; 8 bases agree with TRBD1. CDR1 and CDR2 from the germline V gene are SGHAT and FQDESV (reference sequence). The length of the CDR3 is 16 residues. V trimming: 5 bases; J trimming: 6 bases; junction bases outside the gene matches: 11. Based on the CDR3 plus reference TRBV11-1 and TRBJ1-4, the full variable domain is EAEVAQSPRYKITEKSQAVAFWCDPISGHATLYWYRQILGQGPELLVQFQDESVVDDSQLPKDRFSAERLKGVDSTLKIQPAELGDSAMYLCASSAVTRTGHEKLFFGSGTQLSVL.

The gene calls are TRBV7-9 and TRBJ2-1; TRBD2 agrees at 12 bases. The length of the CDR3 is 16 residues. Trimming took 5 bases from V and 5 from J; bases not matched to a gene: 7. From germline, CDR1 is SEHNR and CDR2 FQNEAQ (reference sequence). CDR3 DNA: TGTGCCAGCAGCCGACCTAGCGGGGGGGTCCACAATGAGCAGTTCTTC. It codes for CASSRPSGGVHNEQFF.

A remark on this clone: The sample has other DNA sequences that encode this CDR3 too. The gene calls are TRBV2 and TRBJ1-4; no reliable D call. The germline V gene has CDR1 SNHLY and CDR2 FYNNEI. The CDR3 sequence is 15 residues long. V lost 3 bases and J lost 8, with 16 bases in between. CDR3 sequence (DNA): TGTGCCAGCAGTGAGATGCCGACATCTCGGGAAAAACTGTTTTTT. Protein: CASSEMPTSREKLFF.

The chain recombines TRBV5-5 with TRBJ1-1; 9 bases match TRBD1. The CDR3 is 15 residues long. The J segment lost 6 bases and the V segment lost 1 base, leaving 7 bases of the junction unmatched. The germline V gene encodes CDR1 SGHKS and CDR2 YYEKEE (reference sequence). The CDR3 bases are TGTGCCAGCAGCTTGTGGGACAGGGTTTTCCCTGAAGCTTTCTTT. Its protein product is CASSLWDRVFPEAFF.

The CDR3 sequence is CASSELYRGQETQYF. CDR3 nucleotides: TGTGCCAGCAGTGAATTGTACAGGGGGCAAGAGACCCAGTACTTC. The chain employs TRBV2 and TRBJ2-5; 8 bases map to TRBD1. The CDR3 extends over 15 amino acids. The V segment lost 2 bases and the J segment 2 bases; nucleotides outside the gene matches: 4. Germline V CDR1 and CDR2: SNHLY, FYNNEI. The complete variable domain, with remaining parts taken from reference TRBV2 and TRBJ2-5, reads EPEVTQTPSHQVTQMGQEVILRCVPISNHLYFYWYRQILGQKVEFLVSFYNNEISEKSEIFDDQFSVERPDGSNFTLKIRSTKLEDSAMYFCASSELYRGQETQYFGPGTRLLVL.

The CDR3 sequence is CASSHEGLAGKFSYEQYF. The CDR3 DNA follows: TGTGCCAGCAGCCACGAGGGACTAGCGGGGAAGTTTTCCTACGAGCAGTACTTC. The V and J genes are TRBV11-2 and TRBJ2-7; 13 bases match TRBD2. CDR3 size: 18 residues. With V trimmed by 5 bases and J by 1 base, 11 bases remained unmatched. CDR1 is SGHAT, CDR2 FQNNGV, per germline. The full variable domain, rest sourced from reference TRBV11-2 and TRBJ2-7, is EAGVAQSPRYKIIEKRQSVAFWCNPISGHATLYWYQQILGQGPKLLIQFQNNGVVDDSQLPKDRFSAERLKGVDSTLKIQPAKLEDSAVYLCASSHEGLAGKFSYEQYFGPGTRLTVT.

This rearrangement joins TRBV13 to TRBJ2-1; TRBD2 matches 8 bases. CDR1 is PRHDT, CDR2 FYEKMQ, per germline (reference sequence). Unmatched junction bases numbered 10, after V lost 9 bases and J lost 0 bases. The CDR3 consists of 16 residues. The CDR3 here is CASEPRGGNSYNEQFF. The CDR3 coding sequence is TGTGCCAGTGAACCCCGGGGGGGGAACTCCTACAATGAGCAGTTCTTC.

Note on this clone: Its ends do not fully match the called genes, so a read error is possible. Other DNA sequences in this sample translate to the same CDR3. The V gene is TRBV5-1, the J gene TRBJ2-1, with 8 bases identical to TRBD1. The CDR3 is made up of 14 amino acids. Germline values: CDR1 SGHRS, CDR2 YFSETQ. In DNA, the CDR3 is TGCGCCAGCAGCCCAGGGGGCTCCTATAATGAGCAGTTCTTC. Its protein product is CASSPGGSYNEQFF.

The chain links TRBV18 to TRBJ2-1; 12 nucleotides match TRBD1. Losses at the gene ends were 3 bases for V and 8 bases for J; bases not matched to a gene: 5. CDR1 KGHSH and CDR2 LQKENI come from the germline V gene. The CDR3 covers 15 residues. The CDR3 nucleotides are TGTGCCAGCTCACCCGGGACAGGGGGCATCGATGAGCAGTTCTTC. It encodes CASSPGTGGIDEQFF. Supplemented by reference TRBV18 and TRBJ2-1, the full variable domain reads NAGVMQNPRHLVRRRGQEARLRCSPMKGHSHVYWYRQLPEEGLKFMVYLQKENIIDESGMPKERFSAEFPKEGPSILRIQQVVRGDSAAYFCASSPGTGGIDEQFFGPGTRLTVL.

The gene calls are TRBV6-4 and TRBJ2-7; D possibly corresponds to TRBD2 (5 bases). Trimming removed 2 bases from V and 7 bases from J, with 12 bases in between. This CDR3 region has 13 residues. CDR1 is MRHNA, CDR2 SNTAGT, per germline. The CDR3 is CASSDQETGEQYF. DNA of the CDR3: TGTGCCAGCAGTGACCAGGAAACGGGGGAGCAGTACTTC.

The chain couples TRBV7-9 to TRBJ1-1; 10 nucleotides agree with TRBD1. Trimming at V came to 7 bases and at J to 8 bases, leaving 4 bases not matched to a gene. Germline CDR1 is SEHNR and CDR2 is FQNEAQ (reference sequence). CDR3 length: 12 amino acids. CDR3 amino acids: CASKTTGGEAFF. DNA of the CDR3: TGTGCCAGCAAGACGACAGGGGGCGAAGCTTTCTTT.

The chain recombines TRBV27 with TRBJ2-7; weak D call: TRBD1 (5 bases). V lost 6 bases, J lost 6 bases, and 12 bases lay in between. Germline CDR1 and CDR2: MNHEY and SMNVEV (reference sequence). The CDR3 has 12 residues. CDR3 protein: CASSLRAGEQYF. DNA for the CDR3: TGTGCCAGCAGCCTCAGGGCCGGCGAGCAGTACTTC.

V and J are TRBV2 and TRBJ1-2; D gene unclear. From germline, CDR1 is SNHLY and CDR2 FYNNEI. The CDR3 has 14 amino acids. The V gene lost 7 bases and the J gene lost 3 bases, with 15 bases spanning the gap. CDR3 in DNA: TGTGCCAGCAATCGTCCTCGCGGGGACTATGGCTACACCTTC. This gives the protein CASNRPRGDYGYTF.

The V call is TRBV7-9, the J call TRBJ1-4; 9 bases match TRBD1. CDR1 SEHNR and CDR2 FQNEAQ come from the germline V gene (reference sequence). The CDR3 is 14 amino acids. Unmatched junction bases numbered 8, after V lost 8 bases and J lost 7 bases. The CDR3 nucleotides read TGTGCCAGCGCCTGGGACAGGGAAGCTGAAAAACTGTTTTTT. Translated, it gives CASAWDREAEKLFF.

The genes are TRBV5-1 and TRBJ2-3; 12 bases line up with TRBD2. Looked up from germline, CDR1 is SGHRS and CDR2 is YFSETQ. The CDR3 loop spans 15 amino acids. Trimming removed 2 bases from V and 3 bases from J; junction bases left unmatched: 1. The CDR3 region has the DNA TGCGCCAGCAGCTTCCTAGCGGGAGGGACAGATACGCAGTATTTT. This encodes CASSFLAGGTDTQYF.